Listed here are 22 T cell receptor beta chains from one sample, sequenced in a study of T cell responses to AZD1222 COVID-19 vaccine. Sequencing was performed with immunoSEQ multiplex PCR; in TCRdb, only in-frame clones are kept and a portion is missing. The data show 150,000 to 200,000 clones, with around 90% seen just once and less than 6.5% held by the top ten. Sequenced here: peripheral blood, sampled 28 days after the second AZD1222 dose. The source of these receptors is an adult who received the AZD1222 COVID-19 vaccine.

This sequence joins TRBV27 and TRBJ1-1, with 8 bases identical to TRBD1. In germline, CDR1 is MNHEY, CDR2 SMNVEV (reference sequence). This CDR3 is built from 17 residues. Trimming cost V 4 bases and J 0 bases; bases outside gene matches: 10. CDR3 DNA: TGTGCCAGCAGTTATGCCCAGGGGGCTAGGATGAACACTGAAGCTTTCTTT. It encodes CASSYAQGARMNTEAFF.

This chain connects TRBV7-4 to TRBJ1-5, with D possibly TRBD1 on 5 matching bases. V gave up 2 bases and J gave up 0 bases, with 23 bases separating them. This CDR3 has 20 amino acids. CDR1 SGHVT and CDR2 SQSDAQ come from the germline V gene. CDR3 residues: CASSLYFQPDSTYSNQPQHF. In DNA form, the CDR3 reads TGTGCCAGCAGCTTATATTTCCAACCCGACAGTACATATAGCAATCAGCCCCAGCATTTT.

This clone was seen just once. The V call is TRBV30, the J call TRBJ1-1, with D unclear. The germline V gene has CDR1 GTSNPN and CDR2 SVGIG (reference sequence). This CDR3 spans 11 amino acids. Deletions cut 0 bases from V and 8 bases from J, with 7 bases between. The CDR3 loop is CAWSVRVEAFF. In DNA form, the CDR3 reads TGTGCCTGGAGTGTAAGGGTAGAAGCTTTCTTT.

V gene TRBV24-1 combines with J gene TRBJ2-6; no definite D call. This CDR3 contains 17 residues. The germline V gene encodes CDR1 KGHDR and CDR2 SFDVKD. V shed 5 bases and J shed 0 bases, with 13 bases lying between them. The CDR3 protein is CATSGINRYSGANVLTF. In DNA form, the CDR3 reads TGTGCCACCAGTGGGATCAACCGGTACTCTGGGGCCAACGTCCTGACTTTC.

Only one count was recorded for this clone. This chain connects TRBV7-2 to TRBJ2-6; D is unresolved. The CDR3 loop spans 15 amino acids. V lost 1 base, J lost 2 bases, and 6 bases lay in between. Germline V gene lookup returns CDR1 SGHTA and CDR2 FQGNSA. For the CDR3, the DNA is TGTGCCAGCAGCTTAGGCTCTACTGGGGCCAACGTCCTGACTTTC. Amino acid sequence: CASSLGSTGANVLTF.

This chain connects TRBV6-2 or TRBV6-3 to TRBJ1-5, with D perhaps matching TRBD1 (6 bases). The CDR3 is 16 residues long. Germline V gene lookup returns CDR1 MNHEY and CDR2 SVGEGT. V gave up 3 bases and J gave up 2 bases, with 14 bases separating them. In DNA form, the CDR3 reads TGTGCCAGCAGTTATTCAGGGGTGTTTGGCAATCAGCCCCAGCATTTT. As protein: CASSYSGVFGNQPQHF.

This chain joins TRBV6-5 and TRBJ1-4, with D perhaps TRBD1 (5 bases). The CDR3 is 14 amino acids. V lost 0 bases to trimming and J lost 8 bases, with 10 bases between them. Germline V CDR1 and CDR2: MNHEY, SVGAGI. The CDR3 loop is CASSYSQGLEKLFF. CDR3 DNA sequence: TGTGCCAGCAGTTACTCTCAGGGACTGGAAAAACTGTTTTTT.

The chain recombines TRBV29-1 with TRBJ2-1, with 9 bases identical to TRBD2. Per germline, CDR1 SQVTM and CDR2 ANQGSEA. This CDR3 is built from 12 residues. V trimming: 7 bases; J trimming: 9 bases; junction bases outside the gene matches: 7. The CDR3 region is CSGEGTSPEQFF. For the CDR3, the DNA is TGCAGCGGTGAGGGGACTAGCCCTGAGCAGTTCTTC.

The chain couples TRBV7-9 to TRBJ2-7; a weak D match, TRBD1 (6 bases). The germline V gene encodes CDR1 SEHNR and CDR2 FQNEAQ (reference sequence). V shed 1 base and J shed 5 bases, with 15 bases lying between them. CDR3 length: 15 amino acids. CDR3 bases: TGTGCCAGCAGCTTAGACTTACAGGGTAGGCACGAGCAGTACTTC. This encodes CASSLDLQGRHEQYF.

The J gene is TRBJ1-3, the V gene TRBV30; 7 bases line up with TRBD1. CDR3 length: 14 amino acids. Unmatched junction bases numbered 12, after V lost 2 bases and J lost 11 bases. Germline CDR1 reads GTSNPN; CDR2 reads SVGIG (reference sequence). CDR3 nucleotides: TGTGCCTGGAGTCGACCTCAGGGGGGATACTCCATATATTTT. Translated: CAWSRPQGGYSIYF.

The genes are TRBV7-9 and TRBJ1-3; 8 bases are a match to TRBD1. Looked up from germline, CDR1 is SEHNR and CDR2 is FQNEAQ (reference sequence). The trim removed 4 bases at V and 8 bases at J, leaving 10 bases unmatched. The CDR3 is 15 amino acids. In nucleotides, the CDR3 is TGTGCCAGCAGCTCAGGGACAGGCGCGGTGGACACCATATATTTT. Amino acid sequence: CASSSGTGAVDTIYF.

The rearrangement links TRBV19 to TRBJ1-3; a possible D gene is TRBD1 (6 bases). The V and J ends lost 5 bases and 4 bases respectively, with 12 bases between them. The CDR3 length is 14 residues. CDR1 is LNHDA, CDR2 SQIVND, per germline (reference sequence). The CDR3 region is CASSYGGIGNTIYF. The CDR3 DNA sequence: TGTGCCAGTAGTTATGGGGGCATAGGAAACACCATATATTTT.

The chain is built from TRBV27 and TRBJ1-6, with D perhaps TRBD1 (5 bases). The germline CDR1 and CDR2 sequences are MNHEY and SMNVEV (reference sequence). V was pared by 5 bases and J by 8 bases, with 19 bases between. The CDR3 extends over 16 amino acids. Written as DNA, the CDR3 is TGTGCCAGCAGTCCAGGGCGGGGGATTAGGGATTCACCCCTCCACTTT. Translation: CASSPGRGIRDSPLHF.

The rearrangement links TRBV18 to TRBJ2-5, with TRBD1 as a possible D gene (6 bases). Germline CDR1 and CDR2: KGHSH and LQKENI. The CDR3 is 16 residues long. Trimming took 2 bases from V and 5 from J, leaving 18 bases between them. CDR3 bases: TGTGCCAGCTCACCAACTTCCCCTCCGAGGGGGGAGACCCAGTACTTC. Translating gives CASSPTSPPRGETQYF.

The rearrangement joins TRBV5-1 to TRBJ2-1; 12 nucleotides align to TRBD2. The CDR3 runs 15 residues. With 0 bases clipped from V and 9 bases from J, the junction kept 4 bases outside the gene matches. Germline V gene lookup returns CDR1 SGHRS and CDR2 YFSETQ. CDR3 residues: CASSLALAGGFEQFF. In DNA form, the CDR3 reads TGCGCCAGCAGCTTGGCACTAGCGGGGGGTTTTGAGCAGTTCTTC.

As DNA, the CDR3 is TGTGCCAGCAGCCCGAGGGGTCTGGCGGAGAGCACAGATACGCAGTATTTT. Translation: CASSPRGLAESTDTQYF. This chain joins TRBV7-2 and TRBJ2-3; D tentatively fits TRBD1 or TRBD2 (5 bases each). The CDR3 sequence is 17 residues long. Germline lookup yields CDR1 SGHTA and CDR2 FQGNSA. The V and J ends lost 5 bases and 0 bases respectively, with 18 bases between them. The variable domain in full, with the rest retrieved from reference TRBV7-2 and TRBJ2-3, is GAGVSQSPSNKVTEKGKDVELRCDPISGHTALYWYRQSLGQGLEFLIYFQGNSAPDKSGLPSDRFSAERTGGSVSTLTIQRTQQEDSAVYLCASSPRGLAESTDTQYFGPGTRLTVL.

This clone was observed once. The chain uses TRBV12-3 or TRBV12-4 and TRBJ2-5, with D perhaps matching TRBD2 (6 bases). Trimming removed 6 bases at V and 7 bases at J, with 9 bases between. This CDR3 has 11 residues. Here the CDR3 DNA reads TGTGCCAGCAGCTTCGGGGGGACCCAGTACTTC. This codes for CASSFGGTQYF.

The chain combines TRBV19 with TRBJ1-3; TRBD1 is a possible D gene (5 bases). Germline CDR1 and CDR2: LNHDA and SQIVND (reference sequence). Trimming took 9 bases from V and 2 from J, leaving 17 bases between them. The CDR3 is made up of 15 amino acids. CDR3 protein: CASMMPGTAGNTIYF. The CDR3, as DNA: TGTGCCAGCATGATGCCTGGGACGGCTGGAAACACCATATATTTT. The complete variable domain, with remaining parts taken from reference TRBV19 and TRBJ1-3, reads DGGITQSPKYLFRKEGQNVTLSCEQNLNHDAMYWYRQDPGQGLRLIYYSQIVNDFQKGDIAEGYSVSREKKESFPLTVTSAQKNPTAFYLCASMMPGTAGNTIYFGEGSWLTVV.

The chain links TRBV2 to TRBJ1-5, with 7 bases lining up with TRBD1. CDR1 is SNHLY and CDR2 is FYNNEI in the germline V gene. V lost 4 bases to trimming and J lost 3 bases; unmatched junction nucleotides: 6. This CDR3 has 15 residues. The chain's CDR3 is CASSVLGGVNQPQHF. The CDR3 DNA is TGTGCCAGCAGTGTGTTAGGGGGCGTCAATCAGCCCCAGCATTTT.

CDR3 in DNA: TGTGCCAGCAGCTACGACAGGAACTATGGCTACACCTTC. Translation: CASSYDRNYGYTF. The chain joins TRBV5-6 to TRBJ1-2; TRBD1 is a possible D gene (6 bases). The ends were cut back, 3 bases at V and 2 bases at J, with 8 bases in the middle. This CDR3 contains 13 residues. Germline assignment: CDR1 SGHDT and CDR2 YYEEEE.

V gene TRBV19 combines with J gene TRBJ2-6; D gene ambiguous. This CDR3 has 14 amino acids. Trimming removed 8 bases at V and 0 bases at J, with 8 bases between. Looked up from germline, CDR1 is LNHDA and CDR2 is SQIVND (reference sequence). CDR3 loop: CASLEHSGANVLTF. DNA for the CDR3: TGTGCCAGTTTAGAACACTCTGGGGCCAACGTCCTGACTTTC.

This chain links TRBV19 with TRBJ2-5; 9 positions match TRBD1. Germline V lookup: CDR1 LNHDA, CDR2 SQIVND (reference sequence). V gave up 3 bases and J gave up 5 bases; unmatched junction bases: 7. The CDR3 spans 15 residues. Here the CDR3 reads CASSILGTGQETQYF. The CDR3 DNA reads as TGTGCCAGTAGTATCCTCGGGACAGGGCAGGAGACCCAGTACTTC.